The rows below give T cell receptor beta chains drawn from one sample of a study of cytomegalovirus exposure and HLA in healthy donors. Libraries were prepared by immunoSEQ multiplex PCR; TCRdb keeps only in-frame clonotypes and omits some of them. The table has 70,000 or so clones, around 94% seen once. Sequences were obtained from PBMCs. These TCRs come from a young woman in good health and CMV-seropositive. Each CDR3 is given with its conserved first and last residue. The D gene is left open where the match is weak. Clone size is shown for a subset of rows, as once, few, many or a class of expanded clone.

abundance: -
d_gene: -
v_gene: TRBV30
j_gene: TRBJ2-7
CDR3aa: CAWSVFPRPGVTYEQYF
CDR3nt: TGTGCCTGGAGTGTCTTCCCGCGGCCGGGGGTTACCTACGAGCAGTACTTC

abundance: -
d_gene: TRBD1
v_gene: TRBV6-1
j_gene: TRBJ1-5
CDR3aa: CASSDDRGFGWQPQHF
CDR3nt: TGTGCCAGCAGTGACGACAGGGGTTTCGGGTGGCAGCCCCAGCATTTT

abundance: once
d_gene: TRBD1
v_gene: TRBV13
j_gene: TRBJ2-1
CDR3aa: CASTQDRANEQFF
CDR3nt: TGTGCCAGCACCCAGGACAGGGCCAATGAGCAGTTCTTC

abundance: -
d_gene: TRBD2
v_gene: TRBV11-3
j_gene: TRBJ2-3
CDR3aa: CASSPGGPTDTQYF
CDR3nt: TGTGCCAGCAGTCCGGGGGGTCCCACAGATACGCAGTATTTT

abundance: -
d_gene: TRBD1
v_gene: TRBV14
j_gene: TRBJ2-5
CDR3aa: CASSPRGPKYQETQYF
CDR3nt: TGTGCCAGCAGCCCCAGGGGGCCTAAGTACCAAGAGACCCAGTACTTC

abundance: -
d_gene: TRBD2
v_gene: TRBV6-5
j_gene: TRBJ2-5
CDR3aa: CASSYSSSGETQYF
CDR3nt: TGTGCCAGCAGTTACTCTTCTAGCGGGGAGACCCAGTACTTC

abundance: -
d_gene: TRBD1
v_gene: TRBV11-2
j_gene: TRBJ2-7
CDR3aa: CASSQRVGTGQYEQYF
CDR3nt: TGTGCCAGCAGCCAGAGGGTCGGGACAGGGCAATACGAGCAGTACTTC

abundance: -
d_gene: -
v_gene: TRBV29-1
j_gene: TRBJ1-2
CDR3aa: CSVVPGRNYGYTF
CDR3nt: TGCAGCGTTGTTCCGGGAAGAAACTATGGCTACACCTTC

abundance: -
d_gene: -
v_gene: TRBV27
j_gene: TRBJ2-1
CDR3aa: CASSLYRPSYNEQFF
CDR3nt: TGTGCCAGCAGTTTGTACAGACCCTCCTACAATGAGCAGTTCTTC

abundance: -
d_gene: TRBD2
v_gene: TRBV7-9
j_gene: TRBJ2-5
CDR3aa: CASSRAAGLGETQYF
CDR3nt: TGTGCCAGCAGCCGAGCAGCGGGGCTCGGAGAGACCCAGTACTTC

abundance: -
d_gene: TRBD2
v_gene: TRBV7-9
j_gene: TRBJ2-1
CDR3aa: CASSLPTSGGAAEQFF
CDR3nt: TGTGCCAGCAGCTTACCTACTAGCGGGGGGGCCGCTGAGCAGTTCTTC

abundance: -
d_gene: -
v_gene: TRBV5-4
j_gene: TRBJ1-1
CDR3aa: CASRGDPRTTEAFF
CDR3nt: TGTGCCAGTCGGGGGGACCCCCGGACCACTGAAGCTTTCTTT

abundance: -
d_gene: -
v_gene: TRBV5-6
j_gene: TRBJ1-5
CDR3aa: CASSLGGWLRNQPQHF
CDR3nt: TGTGCCAGCAGCTTGGGCGGATGGCTCCGGAATCAGCCCCAGCATTTT

abundance: once
d_gene: -
v_gene: TRBV29-1
j_gene: TRBJ1-2
CDR3aa: CSVASYYGYTF
CDR3nt: TGCAGCGTTGCTAGCTACTATGGCTACACCTTC

abundance: -
d_gene: TRBD1
v_gene: TRBV4-2
j_gene: TRBJ2-7
CDR3aa: CASSQDRTGFLEQYF
CDR3nt: TGTGCCAGCAGCCAAGATAGGACAGGGTTCCTCGAGCAGTACTTC

abundance: -
d_gene: TRBD2
v_gene: TRBV29-1
j_gene: TRBJ2-2
CDR3aa: CSVGPSGATGELFF
CDR3nt: TGCAGCGTTGGGCCTAGCGGGGCCACCGGGGAGCTGTTTTTT

abundance: -
d_gene: TRBD2
v_gene: TRBV7-9
j_gene: TRBJ2-7
CDR3aa: CASSQAGGPDEQYF
CDR3nt: TGTGCCAGCAGCCAAGCGGGAGGGCCGGATGAGCAGTACTTC

abundance: -
d_gene: TRBD1
v_gene: TRBV7-9
j_gene: TRBJ2-7
CDR3aa: CASSHELGTGKYEQYF
CDR3nt: TGTGCCAGCAGCCATGAACTCGGGACAGGGAAATACGAGCAGTACTTC

abundance: -
d_gene: -
v_gene: TRBV4-3
j_gene: TRBJ1-5
CDR3aa: CASSRGLISNQPQHF
CDR3nt: TGCGCCAGCAGCCGAGGCCTGATTAGCAATCAGCCCCAGCATTTT

abundance: -
d_gene: -
v_gene: TRBV30
j_gene: TRBJ2-5
CDR3aa: CAWGRLGEETQYF
CDR3nt: TGTGCCTGGGGAAGATTGGGCGAGGAGACCCAGTACTTC

abundance: -
d_gene: -
v_gene: TRBV7-8
j_gene: TRBJ1-4
CDR3aa: CASSLVVGAIDHLNEKLFF
CDR3nt: TGTGCCAGCAGCTTAGTTGTAGGGGCCATCGATCATCTGAATGAAAAACTGTTTTTT

abundance: -
d_gene: TRBD1
v_gene: TRBV18
j_gene: TRBJ1-5
CDR3aa: CASSPDRAGSNQPQHF
CDR3nt: TGTGCCAGCTCACCGGACAGGGCCGGAAGCAATCAGCCCCAGCATTTT

abundance: -
d_gene: -
v_gene: TRBV4-2
j_gene: TRBJ1-5
CDR3aa: CASSQRVNRDTPRYSNQPQHF
CDR3nt: TGTGCCAGCAGCCAGAGAGTAAACCGGGACACGCCGAGATATAGCAATCAGCCCCAGCATTTT

abundance: -
d_gene: -
v_gene: TRBV7-6
j_gene: TRBJ2-1
CDR3aa: CASSLWTSGVESSYNEQFF
CDR3nt: TGTGCCAGCAGCTTATGGACCTCAGGGGTAGAGAGCTCCTACAATGAGCAGTTCTTC

abundance: -
d_gene: TRBD2
v_gene: TRBV29-1
j_gene: TRBJ2-1
CDR3aa: CSVDGLAVSYNEQFF
CDR3nt: TGCAGCGTTGACGGACTAGCGGTTTCCTACAATGAGCAGTTCTTC

abundance: -
d_gene: TRBD1
v_gene: TRBV30
j_gene: TRBJ1-1
CDR3aa: CARAGDRENTEAFF
CDR3nt: TGTGCCCGAGCGGGGGACAGGGAAAACACTGAAGCTTTCTTT

abundance: -
d_gene: -
v_gene: TRBV6-5
j_gene: TRBJ2-2
CDR3aa: CASSLGRNTGELFF
CDR3nt: TGTGCCAGCTCGCTGGGCCGGAACACCGGGGAGCTGTTTTTT

abundance: -
d_gene: -
v_gene: TRBV27
j_gene: TRBJ2-7
CDR3aa: CASSLSPSGRYYEQYF
CDR3nt: TGTGCCAGCAGTTTATCCCCTTCAGGGCGGTACTACGAGCAGTACTTC

abundance: -
d_gene: -
v_gene: TRBV25-1
j_gene: TRBJ2-2
CDR3aa: CASSESLATYTGELFF
CDR3nt: TGTGCCAGCAGTGAATCCCTGGCGACATACACCGGGGAGCTGTTTTTT

abundance: once
d_gene: TRBD2
v_gene: TRBV11-2
j_gene: TRBJ2-1
CDR3aa: CASSLGGYNEQFF
CDR3nt: TGTGCCAGCAGCTTGGGGGGGTACAATGAGCAGTTCTTC